This entry is about one T cell receptor beta chain. Its antigen is unidentified. In germline, CDR1 is SGHTA, CDR2 FQGNSA. The ends were cut back, 8 bases at V and 6 bases at J, with 10 bases in the middle. The length of the CDR3 is 11 residues. Sequenced by immunoSEQ multiplex PCR; TCRdb stores in-frame clones only, minus some. The sample gives 23,000 or so clones, approximately 68% of which show up once; 30% is in the top ten. The time point was: cycle 4 day 1 (C4D1), after five to seven weeks of nivolumab. After autologous stem cell transplantation all patients relapsed, and prior brentuximab vedotin exposure differed between cohorts. The data were obtained in a study of PD-1 blockade in classical Hodgkin lymphoma. Findings and caveats of the study: CD4+ TCR diversity climbed significantly by C4D1, unlike CD8+ TCR diversity. Newly diagnosed patients reportedly trailed healthy donors in baseline TCR diversity. For complete responders, baseline diversity was comparable to that of newly diagnosed patients. Causes of the repertoire differences remain undefined, possibly disease activity or prior therapy.

The material was peripheral blood mononuclear cells (PBMCs), obtained before the fourth cycle of nivolumab. The chain recombines TRBV7-2 with TRBJ1-2; D is ambiguous. The TCR sequence derives from a human donor with classical Hodgkin lymphoma. The CDR3 region has the DNA TGTGCCAGCGGGTCCTTCGATGGCTACACCTTC. Translation gives CASGSFDGYTF.